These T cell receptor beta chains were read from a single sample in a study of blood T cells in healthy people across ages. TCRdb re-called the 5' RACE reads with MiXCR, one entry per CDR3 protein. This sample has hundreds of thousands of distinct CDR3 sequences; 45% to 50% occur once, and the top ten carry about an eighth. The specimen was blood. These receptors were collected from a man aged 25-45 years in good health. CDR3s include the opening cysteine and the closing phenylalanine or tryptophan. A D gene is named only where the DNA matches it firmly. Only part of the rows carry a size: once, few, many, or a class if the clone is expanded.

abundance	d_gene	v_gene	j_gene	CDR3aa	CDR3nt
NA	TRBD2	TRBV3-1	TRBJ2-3	CASSSKRGFTDTQYF	TGTGCCAGCAGCTCGAAGCGGGGCTTCACAGATACGCAGTATTTT
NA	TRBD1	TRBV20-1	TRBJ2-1	CSARDKGGAYDEQFF	TGCAGTGCTAGAGATAAAGGGGGCGCTTATGATGAGCAGTTCTTC
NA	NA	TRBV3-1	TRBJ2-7	CASSQEVSAGAYEQYF	TGTGCCAGCAGCCAAGAAGTCTCGGCCGGGGCTTACGAGCAGTACTTC
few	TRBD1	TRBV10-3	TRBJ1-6	CAISSGTGDSPLHF	TGTGCCATCAGTTCCGGGACAGGGGATTCACCCCTCCACTTT
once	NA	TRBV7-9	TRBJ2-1	CASSQAVAVGNEQFF	TGTGCCAGCAGCCAGGCTGTAGCCGTGGGTAATGAGCAGTTCTTC
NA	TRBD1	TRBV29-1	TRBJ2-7	CSVGTGTRFSNYEQYF	TGCAGCGTTGGGACAGGGACCCGATTCTCGAACTACGAGCAGTACTTC
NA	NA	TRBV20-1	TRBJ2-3	CSARDPSSFDTQYF	TGCAGTGCTAGAGATCCCAGTAGTTTCGATACGCAGTATTTT
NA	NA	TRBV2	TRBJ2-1	CASTLGRMNEQFF	TGTGCCAGCACTCTCGGCCGAATGAATGAGCAGTTCTTC
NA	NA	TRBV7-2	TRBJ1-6	CASSPGQTYSPLHF	TGTGCCAGCAGCCCCGGACAGACCTATTCACCCCTCCACTTT
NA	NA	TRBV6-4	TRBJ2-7	CASSDGTPRASYEQYF	TGTGCCAGCAGTGACGGGACCCCGAGGGCCTCCTACGAGCAGTACTTC
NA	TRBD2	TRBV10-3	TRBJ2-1	CAISDSRAGPQETQFF	TGTGCCATCAGCGACTCAAGAGCGGGGCCCCAAGAGACCCAGTTCTTC
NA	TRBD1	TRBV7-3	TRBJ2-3	CASSSNRGGADTQYF	TGTGCCAGCAGCTCCAACAGGGGTGGGGCAGATACGCAGTATTTT
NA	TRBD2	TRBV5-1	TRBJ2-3	CASSSSLAGGVSTDTQYF	TGCGCCAGCAGCTCATCCCTAGCGGGGGGGGTTAGCACAGATACGCAGTATTTT
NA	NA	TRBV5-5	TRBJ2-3	CASSLTQTGTATDTQYF	TGTGCCAGCAGCTTAACCCAGACAGGCACCGCGACAGATACGCAGTATTTT
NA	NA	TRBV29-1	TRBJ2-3	CSVSKNRGGGTDTQYF	TGCAGCGTCTCGAAGAACAGGGGGGGCGGCACAGATACGCAGTATTTT
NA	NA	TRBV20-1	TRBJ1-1	CSARGRLIEAFF	TGCAGTGCTAGGGGTAGGCTAATTGAAGCTTTCTTT
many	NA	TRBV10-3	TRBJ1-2	CAISETQRAGGYTF	TGTGCCATCAGTGAGACCCAGAGGGCAGGTGGCTACACCTTC
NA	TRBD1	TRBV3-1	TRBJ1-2	CASSQETGVHGYTF	TGTGCCAGCAGCCAAGAAACAGGGGTCCATGGCTACACCTTC
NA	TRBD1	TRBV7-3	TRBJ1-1	CASSRGQGEVAFF	TGTGCCAGCAGCAGGGGACAGGGGGAAGTAGCTTTCTTT
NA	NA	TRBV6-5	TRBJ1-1	CASRSGETEAFF	TGTGCCAGCAGAAGTGGTGAAACTGAAGCTTTCTTT
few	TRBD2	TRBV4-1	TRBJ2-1	CASRVAGGNEQFF	TGCGCCTCCAGAGTAGCGGGGGGGAATGAGCAGTTCTTC
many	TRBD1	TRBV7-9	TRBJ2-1	CASSPRDRITENEQFF	TGTGCCAGCAGCCCCCGGGACAGGATAACCGAGAATGAGCAGTTCTTC
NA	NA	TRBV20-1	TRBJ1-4	CSASLGGSNEKLFF	TGCAGTGCTAGCCTAGGAGGGAGTAATGAAAAACTGTTTTTT
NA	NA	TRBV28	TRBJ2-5	CASSFLAQETQYF	TGTGCCAGCAGTTTCTTAGCCCAGGAGACCCAGTACTTC
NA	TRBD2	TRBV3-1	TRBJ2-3	CASSRIRGLAGGWNTQYF	TGTGCCAGCAGCCGGATTCGGGGACTAGCGGGAGGGTGGAATACGCAGTATTTT
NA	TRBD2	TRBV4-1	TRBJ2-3	CASSQEWGIAGGRTDTQYF	TGCGCCAGCAGCCAAGAATGGGGCATAGCGGGGGGCCGGACAGATACGCAGTATTTT
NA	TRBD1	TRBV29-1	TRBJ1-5	CSVRTDRQDQPQHF	TGCAGCGTTCGTACGGACAGGCAGGATCAGCCCCAGCATTTT
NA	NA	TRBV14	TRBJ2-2	CASSQTTAFTGELFF	TGTGCCAGCAGCCAAACTACCGCATTCACCGGGGAGCTGTTTTTT
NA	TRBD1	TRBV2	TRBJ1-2	CASRETGESYGYNF	TGTGCCAGCAGGGAGACAGGGGAAAGCTATGGCTACAACTTC
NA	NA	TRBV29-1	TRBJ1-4	CSAGVNEKLFF	TGCAGCGCCGGGGTTAATGAAAAACTGTTTTTT
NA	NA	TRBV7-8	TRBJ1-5	CASSLEFAYSNQPQHF	TGTGCCAGCAGCTTAGAATTTGCTTATAGCAATCAGCCCCAGCATTTT
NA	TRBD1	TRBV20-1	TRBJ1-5	CSARPGQGTSRENPPQHF	TGCAGTGCTAGACCGGGACAGGGGACTTCCCGCGAAAATCCGCCCCAGCATTTT
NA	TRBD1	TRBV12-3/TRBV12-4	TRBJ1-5	CASSFFGGQGFIQPQHF	TGTGCCAGCAGTTTCTTCGGGGGACAGGGGTTTATTCAGCCCCAGCATTTT
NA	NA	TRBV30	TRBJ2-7	CAWSPGAYEQYF	TGTGCCTGGAGTCCGGGGGCCTACGAGCAGTACTTC
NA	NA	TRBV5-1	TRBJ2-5	CASSLVPAPGETQYF	TGCGCCAGCAGCTTGGTGCCGGCTCCTGGGGAGACCCAGTACTTC
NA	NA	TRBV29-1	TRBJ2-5	CSVETGTETQYF	TGCAGCGTTGAAACAGGGACGGAGACCCAGTACTTC
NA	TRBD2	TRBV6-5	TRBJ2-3	CASSYSSTSDLLNTQYF	TGTGCCAGCAGTTACTCGAGTACTAGCGATTTGTTGAATACGCAGTATTTT
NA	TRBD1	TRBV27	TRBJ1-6	CASSLWGQGRGNSPLHF	TGTGCCAGCAGTTTATGGGGACAGGGGCGTGGGAATTCACCCCTCCACTTT
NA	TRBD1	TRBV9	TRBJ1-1	CAGSSGGTNTEAFF	TGTGCCGGCAGCTCAGGGGGGACTAACACTGAAGCTTTCTTT
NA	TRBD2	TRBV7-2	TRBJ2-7	CASSLRASAGGPEQYF	TGTGCCAGCAGCTTACGGGCATCAGCGGGGGGACCCGAGCAGTACTTC
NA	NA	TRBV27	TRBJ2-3	CASRPAGRGYDTQYF	TGTGCCAGCCGGCCCGCGGGCAGGGGATATGATACGCAGTATTTT
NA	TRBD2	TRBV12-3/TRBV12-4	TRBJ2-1	CASSLSGGWHNEQFF	TGTGCCAGCAGTCTTAGCGGGGGGTGGCACAATGAGCAGTTCTTC
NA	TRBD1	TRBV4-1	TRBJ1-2	CASSPLGQVVGGYTF	TGCGCCAGCAGTCCCCTCGGACAGGTCGTGGGTGGCTACACCTTC
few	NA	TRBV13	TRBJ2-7	CASSVGSEQYF	TGTGCCAGCAGCGTGGGAAGCGAGCAGTACTTC
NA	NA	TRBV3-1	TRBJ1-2	CASSQEGGDYGYTF	TGTGCCAGCAGTCAAGAGGGTGGCGACTATGGCTACACCTTC
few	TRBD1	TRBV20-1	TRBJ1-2	CSASDRGLEGYTF	TGCAGTGCTAGCGACAGGGGGCTCGAGGGCTACACCTTC
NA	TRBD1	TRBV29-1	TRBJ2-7	CSVATGQGINEQYF	TGCAGCGTCGCCACGGGACAGGGAATCAACGAGCAGTACTTC
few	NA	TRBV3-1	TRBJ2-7	CASSQTRVRGPTYEQYF	TGTGCCAGCAGCCAGACCCGAGTCCGGGGACCTACCTACGAGCAGTACTTC
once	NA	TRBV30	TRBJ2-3	CAWSVRRSTDTQYF	TGTGCCTGGAGCGTAAGGAGATCCACAGATACGCAGTATTTT